The 24 T cell receptor beta chains below come from one sample, sequenced in a study of cytomegalovirus exposure and HLA in healthy donors. Researchers ran the PCR with 60 Vbeta and 13 Jbeta primers. The data were produced by immunoSEQ multiplex PCR, yet TCRdb's version contains in-frame clones alone and is incomplete. The repertoire has about 130,000 clones, roughly 85% of them found once; the top ten carry over 6.5%. Sequencing was performed on PBMCs. These receptors were obtained from a woman in her 30s in good health and CMV-seropositive.

This chain connects TRBV28 to TRBJ1-1, with a tentative D call TRBD1 (5 bases). Germline V CDR1 and CDR2: MDHEN, SYDVKM. This CDR3 has 15 amino acids. Trimming cost V 6 bases and J 0 bases, with 14 bases left between them. The CDR3 protein is CASRSWGNMNTEAFF. Here the CDR3 DNA reads TGTGCCAGCAGATCTTGGGGCAACATGAACACTGAAGCTTTCTTT.

This clone was recorded once. V usage is TRBV19 and J usage is TRBJ2-7; 9 positions agree with TRBD2. CDR3 length equals 13 residues. Looked up from germline, CDR1 is LNHDA and CDR2 is SQIVND (reference sequence). V was pared by 10 bases and J by 1 base, with 5 bases of the junction left unmatched. The CDR3 sequence is CATKGLASYEQYF. The CDR3 DNA follows: TGTGCCACTAAGGGACTAGCTTCCTACGAGCAGTACTTC.

The V call is TRBV6-6, the J call TRBJ1-1; 8 bases are shared with TRBD1. Germline trimming cut 7 bases from V and 5 bases from J; bases unmatched to any gene: 9. This CDR3 region has 14 residues. Germline lookup yields CDR1 MNHNY and CDR2 SVGAGI (reference sequence). CDR3 nucleotides: TGTGCCAGCAACCCGACAGGGGTGGAGACTGAAGCTTTCTTT. It encodes CASNPTGVETEAFF.

The V gene is TRBV5-6, the J gene TRBJ1-1; 7 bases fit TRBD1. The length of the CDR3 is 14 residues. CDR1 is SGHDT, CDR2 YYEEEE, per germline. With V trimmed by 4 bases and J by 3 bases, 6 bases remained unmatched. The CDR3 coding sequence is TGTGCCAGCAGCCGGACAGGTCGGGACACTGAAGCTTTCTTT. It yields the protein CASSRTGRDTEAFF. The full variable domain, in which reference TRBV5-6 and TRBJ1-1 provide the parts outside the CDR3, is DAGVTQSPTHLIKTRGQQVTLRCSPKSGHDTVSWYQQALGQGPQFIFQYYEEEERQRGNFPDRFSGHQFPNYSSELNVNALLLGDSALYLCASSRTGRDTEAFFGQGTRLTVV.

V usage is TRBV13 and J usage is TRBJ1-1; D uncertain. CDR3 length: 12 amino acids. Between the trimmed V and J ends, which lost 3 bases and 2 bases, there was a span of 4 bases. Germline CDR1 is PRHDT and CDR2 is FYEKMQ (reference sequence). This CDR3 reads CASSFGNTEAFF. The CDR3 nucleotides are TGTGCCAGCAGCTTCGGTAACACTGAAGCTTTCTTT.

V usage is TRBV6-6 and J usage is TRBJ2-7; TRBD1 matches 9 bases. The CDR3 length is 16 residues. Trimming took 2 bases from V and 0 from J; bases not matched to a gene: 5. CDR1 and CDR2 from the germline V gene are MNHNY and SVGAGI (reference sequence). CDR3 coding DNA: TGTGCCAGCAGTTACACAGGGGGCGCTAGCTCCTACGAGCAGTACTTC. It yields the protein CASSYTGGASSYEQYF.

DNA for the CDR3: TGTGCCAGCAGCCTGGGCGGGCTTCAAGAGACCCAGTACTTC. Translating it yields CASSLGGLQETQYF. The chain employs TRBV5-4 and TRBJ2-5, with D maybe TRBD2 (5 bases). The CDR3 runs 14 residues. The V end lost 4 bases, the J end lost 2 bases, and 12 bases lay between the germline ends. Per the germline V gene, CDR1 is SGHNT and CDR2 is YYREEE (reference sequence).

The V call is TRBV6-5, the J call TRBJ2-7; TRBD2 is a possible D gene (6 bases). This CDR3 is 15 amino acids long. CDR1 is MNHEY, CDR2 SVGAGI, per germline. The ends were cut back, 0 bases at V and 7 bases at J, with 16 bases in the middle. In DNA form, the CDR3 reads TGTGCCAGCAGTTACTCGGCGGAGTCCGCGGGGGAGCAGTACTTC. It codes for CASSYSAESAGEQYF.

Comments on this clone: Its ends do not fully match the called genes, so a read error is possible. J is TRBJ1-4 and V is TRBV7-9; D might be TRBD1 (6 bases). The germline V gene encodes CDR1 SEHNR and CDR2 FQNEAQ (reference sequence). The CDR3 is made up of 14 amino acids. In DNA, the CDR3 is TGTTCCAGCAGCTTACAGGGAACTAATGAAAAACTGTTTTTT. Amino acids: CSSSLQGTNEKLFF.

The chain joins TRBV11-2 to TRBJ1-2, with TRBD1 as a possible D gene (5 bases). Germline CDR1 and CDR2: SGHAT and FQNNGV. The CDR3 runs 13 residues. The V and J ends lost 6 bases and 4 bases respectively, with 12 bases between them. The CDR3, as DNA: TGTGCCAGCAGTCAAGACAGTTCCTATGGCTACACCTTC. Its protein product is CASSQDSSYGYTF.

V usage is TRBV30 and J usage is TRBJ1-5; D may be TRBD1 (5 bases). V dropped 2 bases and J dropped 1 base, with 9 bases sitting between them. The CDR3 sequence is 14 residues long. In germline, CDR1 is GTSNPN, CDR2 SVGIG (reference sequence). The CDR3 DNA sequence: TGTGCCTGGAGTCCAGGGCCAAGCAATCAGCCCCAGCATTTT. It yields the protein CAWSPGPSNQPQHF.

V is TRBV9 and J is TRBJ2-3; maybe TRBD2 (6 bases). This CDR3 is 15 amino acids long. Germline-derived CDR1 and CDR2 are SGDLS and YYNGEE. Trimming removed 3 bases from V and 2 bases from J, with 13 bases in between. CDR3 in amino acids: CASSGTGLLTDTQYF. The CDR3 coding sequence is TGTGCCAGCAGCGGAACGGGACTCCTCACAGATACGCAGTATTTT.

The chain uses TRBV30 and TRBJ1-5, with D hard to call. The germline gives CDR1 GTSNPN, CDR2 SVGIG (reference sequence). The CDR3 consists of 13 residues. Between the trimmed V and J ends, which lost 0 bases and 4 bases, there was a span of 7 bases. The CDR3 DNA follows: TGTGCCTGGAGTGTAGCCGGGAATCAGCCCCAGCATTTT. Amino acids: CAWSVAGNQPQHF.

The chain combines TRBV11-2 with TRBJ2-7; D call uncertain. The V gene lost 1 base and the J gene lost 6 bases, with 19 bases spanning the gap. This CDR3 has 16 residues. Looked up from germline, CDR1 is SGHAT and CDR2 is FQNNGV. CDR3 residues: CASSLGTFGSPREQYF. CDR3 bases: TGTGCCAGCAGCTTAGGAACTTTCGGGTCACCACGCGAGCAGTACTTC.

The chain uses TRBV10-3 and TRBJ2-7, with a possible D match to TRBD1 (6 bases). The CDR3 is made up of 14 amino acids. The ends were cut back, 7 bases at V and 4 bases at J, with 17 bases in the middle. Looked up from germline, CDR1 is ENHRY and CDR2 is SYGVKD. For the CDR3, the DNA is TGTGCCATCACCCCCGACAGGATCATGTACGAGCAGTACTTC. It translates to CAITPDRIMYEQYF.

The chain is built from TRBV5-5 and TRBJ1-2; the match to TRBD1 covers 10 bases. V was pared by 3 bases and J by 7 bases, with 6 bases of the junction left unmatched. The V gene's germline CDR1 is SGHKS and CDR2 YYEKEE (reference sequence). CDR3 size: 14 residues. The CDR3: CASSSTGTGVGYTF. The CDR3 DNA sequence: TGTGCCAGCAGCTCCACCGGGACAGGGGTTGGCTACACCTTC.

This chain uses TRBV5-1 with TRBJ2-3, with D possibly matching TRBD2 (6 bases). The CDR3 contains 14 residues. Germline loops: CDR1 SGHRS, CDR2 YFSETQ. V was pared by 4 bases and J by 4 bases, with 13 bases between. The DNA of the CDR3 is TGCGCCAGCAGCGCCTCGGGAGAGGCAGATACGCAGTATTTT. Its translation: CASSASGEADTQYF.

Worth noting for this clone: Different DNA sequences within this sample yield the same CDR3. The chain recombines TRBV28 with TRBJ2-7, with 9 bases fitting TRBD1. Losses at the gene ends were 6 bases for V and 3 bases for J; bases not matched to a gene: 3. The CDR3 has 13 residues. Germline CDR1 is MDHEN and CDR2 is SYDVKM. This CDR3 is CASSTGQGYEQYF. DNA for the CDR3: TGTGCCAGCAGCACGGGACAGGGCTACGAGCAGTACTTC.

The V call is TRBV30, the J call TRBJ1-6; TRBD1 agrees at 7 bases. The CDR3 loop spans 14 amino acids. The V segment lost 1 base and the J segment 7 bases; nucleotides outside the gene matches: 4. From germline, CDR1 is GTSNPN and CDR2 SVGIG (reference sequence). CDR3 DNA sequence: TGTGCCTGGAGTGCGGGACAGCGAAATTCACCCCTCCACTTT. Amino acids: CAWSAGQRNSPLHF.

The rearrangement joins TRBV27 to TRBJ1-2, with D possibly matching TRBD1 (6 bases). This CDR3 contains 16 residues. Germline V lookup: CDR1 MNHEY, CDR2 SMNVEV (reference sequence). Trimming removed 6 bases from V and 3 bases from J, with 20 bases in between. The CDR3, as DNA: TGTGCCAGCAGCATAACCGGGACACCGAGCTACTATGGCTACACCTTC. Translating it yields CASSITGTPSYYGYTF.

Of note for this clone: This specimen includes other DNA sequences encoding the same CDR3. This sequence joins TRBV2 and TRBJ1-2; D gene ambiguous. This CDR3 is 11 amino acids long. Germline V gene data show CDR1 as SNHLY and CDR2 as FYNNEI. Trimming left V 6 bases short and J 2 bases short, with 4 bases between. This CDR3 reads CASSQNYGYTF. The CDR3 region has the DNA TGTGCCAGCAGCCAGAACTATGGCTACACCTTC.

V and J are TRBV11-2 and TRBJ2-3; possibly TRBD1 for D (6 bases). The germline CDR1 and CDR2 sequences are SGHAT and FQNNGV. V lost 3 bases to trimming and J lost 2 bases, with 12 bases between them. The CDR3 contains 15 residues. CDR3 DNA: TGTGCCAGCAGCTTCCTACAGGGTTCCACAGATACGCAGTATTTT. The encoded protein is CASSFLQGSTDTQYF.

This sequence joins TRBV9 and TRBJ2-3; D is ambiguous. The CDR3 is 15 residues long. Germline V gene sequence: CDR1 SGDLS, CDR2 YYNGEE. The germline V and J ends were trimmed by 0 bases and 0 bases, with 8 bases remaining between them. The CDR3 sequence is CASSVGDFSTDTQYF. The CDR3 bases are TGTGCCAGCAGCGTAGGAGACTTCAGCACAGATACGCAGTATTTT.

V is TRBV2 and J is TRBJ1-2, with 7 bases lining up with TRBD1. Germline V gene data show CDR1 as SNHLY and CDR2 as FYNNEI. Germline trimming cut 4 bases from V and 8 bases from J; bases unmatched to any gene: 13. The CDR3 contains 15 residues. As DNA, the CDR3 is TGTGCCAGCAGTGTTACCGGGACAGCCAGCCGGGGCTACACCTTC. Amino acids: CASSVTGTASRGYTF.